The clone carrying this TCR beta chain showed up just a few times. Its specificity is unknown. This entry belongs to a study of beta chain features in type 1 diabetes. Study-wide context: All samples yielded some 110 million examined sorted cells. Overall study findings and caveats: A possible short-template PCR bias applies equally to patients and controls. cDNA-based reads could over-represent cells with high TCR expression.

The authors reverse transcribed all of the isolated RNA, so sequencing captured expressed TCRB transcripts. TCRdb's table, derived via immunoSEQ multiplex PCR, lists solely in-frame clones and lacks some. The sample yields roughly 330,000 clones, approximately 10% seen once. This CDR3 spans 15 amino acids. J was trimmed by 1 base and V by 4 bases; bases with no gene match: 2. From germline, CDR1 is SGHDN and CDR2 FVKESK. This TCR was sampled from a woman younger than 45 in good health. What was sequenced was naive CD4+ T cells from blood. The chain recombines TRBV14 with TRBJ2-3, with 10 positions matching TRBD2. The CDR3 DNA reads as TGTGCCAGCAGCCTCGGGACTAGCGGCACAGATACGCAGTATTTT. The encoded protein is CASSLGTSGTDTQYF.